Shown below are 28 T cell receptor beta chains from a single sample sequenced in a study of T cell changes during pregnancy in multiple sclerosis (dated by TCRdb to about 2019). The library was built by means of the immunoSEQ multiplex PCR assay. What TCRdb holds here is the immuneACCESS table cut down to in-frame rearrangements. Part of the clones is not present; checked against another copy, under half of the missing clones reflect an unresolved V gene, and the others are unexplained. This sample gives about 120,000 clones in total; around 93% of them show up just once. Clones ranked in the top ten supply 6.2% of the sample. The sequencing here drew on peripheral blood, taken before pregnancy. Source of these receptors: a female donor with multiple sclerosis, enrolled in a pregnancy study.

This sequence joins TRBV6-5 and TRBJ2-3; D ambiguous. Germline loops: CDR1 MNHEY, CDR2 SVGAGI. The CDR3 loop spans 14 amino acids. Trimming removed 5 bases at V and 1 base at J, with 10 bases between. The CDR3 DNA reads TGTGCCAGCAGTGTGGAGATCGGCACAGATACGCAGTATTTT. This gives the protein CASSVEIGTDTQYF.

The chain links TRBV15 to TRBJ2-5; 7 bases are shared with TRBD2. Germline V gene sequence: CDR1 LNHNV, CDR2 YYDKDF (reference sequence). This CDR3 spans 16 amino acids. Trimming took 1 base from V and 1 from J; bases not matched to a gene: 6. The chain's CDR3 is CATSRVQRGPQETQYF. The CDR3 DNA sequence: TGTGCCACCAGCAGAGTCCAGCGGGGACCCCAAGAGACCCAGTACTTC.

The chain recombines TRBV19 with TRBJ1-5; D is perhaps TRBD1 (5 bases). Trimming pared 7 bases from V and 2 bases from J, leaving 18 bases between. Germline V gene lookup returns CDR1 LNHDA and CDR2 SQIVND (reference sequence). The CDR3 spans 16 residues. CDR3: CASNSMGRGGNQPQHF. The CDR3 nucleotides are TGTGCCAGTAACAGTATGGGGAGGGGCGGCAATCAGCCCCAGCATTTT.

The rearrangement links TRBV28 to TRBJ1-1; TRBD1 matches at 10 bases. The V segment lost 6 bases and the J segment 3 bases; nucleotides outside the gene matches: 7. The CDR3 spans 15 residues. The V gene's germline CDR1 is MDHEN and CDR2 SYDVKM. The DNA of the CDR3 is TGTGCCAGCAGGGAGACAGGGGGCGCGTACACTGAAGCTTTCTTT. As protein: CASRETGGAYTEAFF.

This clone came up a few times. This rearrangement joins TRBV5-4 to TRBJ2-7; 9 positions match TRBD2. The CDR3 runs to 15 residues. After removal of 4 bases from V and 2 bases from J, the junction contained 7 bases not matched to a gene. The germline CDR1 and CDR2 sequences are SGHNT and YYREEE (reference sequence). The CDR3 reads CASSRAGGGAYEQYF. CDR3 coding DNA: TGTGCCAGCAGCCGAGCGGGGGGCGGCGCCTACGAGCAGTACTTC.

This chain joins TRBV5-1 and TRBJ1-5; the match to TRBD1 covers 10 bases. Trimming at V came to 4 bases and at J to 2 bases, leaving 9 bases not matched to a gene. The CDR3 sequence is 17 residues long. Germline V CDR1 and CDR2: SGHRS, YFSETQ. The CDR3 loop is CASSHDRGRMGNQPQHF. The CDR3 DNA is TGCGCCAGCAGCCACGACAGGGGGCGAATGGGCAATCAGCCCCAGCATTTT.

This clone was seen only once. The genes are TRBV5-4 and TRBJ1-1, with a tentative D call TRBD1 (6 bases). The V end lost 2 bases, the J end lost 2 bases, and 10 bases lay between the germline ends. CDR1 is SGHNT and CDR2 is YYREEE in the germline V gene (reference sequence). The CDR3 is 14 residues long. The CDR3 region has the DNA TGTGCCAGCAGCTTCCCAGGGGATAACACTGAAGCTTTCTTT. It is translated as CASSFPGDNTEAFF.

The V call is TRBV5-1, the J call TRBJ1-1; D remains unclear. The V and J ends lost 4 bases and 0 bases respectively, with 10 bases between them. This CDR3 has 14 residues. Germline values: CDR1 SGHRS, CDR2 YFSETQ. The CDR3 nucleotides read TGCGCCAGCAGCGGTACAGTTATGAACACTGAAGCTTTCTTT. Its protein is CASSGTVMNTEAFF.

The V call is TRBV5-6, the J call TRBJ2-2; TRBD2 might be the D (5 bases). The CDR3 consists of 13 residues. V lost 4 bases and J lost 3, with 7 bases in between. Germline CDR1 and CDR2: SGHDT and YYEEEE. The CDR3 is CASSQRDTGELFF. As DNA, the CDR3 is TGTGCCAGCAGCCAGAGGGACACCGGGGAGCTGTTTTTT.

This chain joins TRBV6-1 and TRBJ2-7; TRBD1 matches at 9 bases. J was trimmed by 6 bases and V by 3 bases; bases with no gene match: 9. The CDR3 contains 15 residues. Germline CDR1 and CDR2: MNHNS and SASEGT. In nucleotides, the CDR3 is TGTGCCAGCAGTGAGATGGGACAGGGAGGATTCGAGCAGTACTTC. This translates into CASSEMGQGGFEQYF.

This clone was seen once. The J gene is TRBJ1-6, the V gene TRBV9; D gene uncertain. Germline CDR1 is SGDLS and CDR2 is YYNGEE. Trimming took 0 bases from V and 10 from J, leaving 8 bases between them. The CDR3 spans 13 residues. This CDR3 is CASSVEVASPLHF. The CDR3 DNA is TGTGCCAGCAGCGTAGAAGTGGCATCACCCCTCCACTTT.

The CDR3 loop is CASSRENTEAFF. As DNA, the CDR3 is TGTGCCAGCAGTCGGGAGAACACTGAAGCTTTCTTT. This chain links TRBV6-1 with TRBJ1-1; D gene uncertain. Germline values: CDR1 MNHNS, CDR2 SASEGT. Trimming took 5 bases from V and 1 from J, leaving 5 bases between them. CDR3 length equals 12 residues.

V gene TRBV7-8 combines with J gene TRBJ1-2; D gene uncertain. V was cut by 2 bases and J by 3 bases, with 10 bases left in between. This CDR3 region has 14 residues. Germline lookup yields CDR1 SGHVS and CDR2 FQNEAQ. The DNA of the CDR3 is TGTGCCAGCAGCTTAACTCATGAGGACTATGGCTACACCTTC. Amino acids: CASSLTHEDYGYTF.

The chain employs TRBV11-1 and TRBJ2-5; TRBD1 agrees at 8 bases. CDR1 is SGHAT, CDR2 FQDESV, per germline (reference sequence). The CDR3 totals 17 residues. V shed 3 bases and J 5 bases; nucleotides not matched to a gene: 14. The DNA of the CDR3 is TGTGCCAGCAGCTTTCCTTCAGGGGGCTTGGGAAGGGAGACCCAGTACTTC. Encoded protein: CASSFPSGGLGRETQYF.

This clone was counted a few times. The sample contains more than one DNA sequence encoding this CDR3. V and J are TRBV14 and TRBJ1-1; D uncertain. The CDR3 covers 13 residues. Trimming took 4 bases from V and 0 from J, leaving 6 bases between them. Germline-derived CDR1 and CDR2 are SGHDN and FVKESK. The CDR3 coding sequence is TGTGCCAGCAGCCCCGAGATGAACACTGAAGCTTTCTTT. Encoded protein: CASSPEMNTEAFF.

V usage is TRBV27 and J usage is TRBJ2-7; 10 positions agree with TRBD1. This CDR3 comprises 22 residues. Germline CDR1 is MNHEY and CDR2 is SMNVEV (reference sequence). V dropped 2 bases and J dropped 4; count of bases not matched to a gene: 26. The CDR3 spells CASSLKGRQGASANPPHYEQYF. The CDR3 nucleotides are TGTGCCAGCAGTTTAAAGGGGAGACAGGGGGCAAGCGCGAACCCGCCACATTACGAGCAGTACTTC.

The chain uses TRBV4-2 and TRBJ2-2, with 15 bases aligning to TRBD2. The trim removed 1 base at V and 1 base at J, leaving 1 base unmatched. CDR3 length: 18 residues. Per the germline V gene, CDR1 is LGHNA and CDR2 is YNFKEQ. CDR3 amino acids: CASSQVGLAGGNTGELFF. DNA for the CDR3: TGTGCCAGCAGCCAAGTGGGACTAGCGGGAGGGAACACCGGGGAGCTGTTTTTT.

The chain uses TRBV5-4 and TRBJ2-1, with 8 bases aligning to TRBD2. CDR3 length: 12 amino acids. The germline V gene encodes CDR1 SGHNT and CDR2 YYREEE (reference sequence). V lost 5 bases to trimming and J lost 6 bases; unmatched junction nucleotides: 1. This CDR3 is CASRGTSNEQFF. CDR3 coding DNA: TGTGCCAGCAGGGGGACTAGCAATGAGCAGTTCTTC.

The genes are TRBV7-9 and TRBJ2-2; D not certain. V gave up 3 bases and J gave up 0 bases, with 11 bases separating them. The CDR3 has 16 amino acids. Germline CDR1 reads SEHNR; CDR2 reads FQNEAQ (reference sequence). CDR3 in amino acids: CASSLRRLANTGELFF. The CDR3 DNA reads TGTGCCAGCAGCTTGCGGCGGCTAGCGAACACCGGGGAGCTGTTTTTT. Full variable domain (outside the CDR3, taken from reference TRBV7-9 and TRBJ2-2): DTGVSQNPRHKITKRGQNVTFRCDPISEHNRLYWYRQTLGQGPEFLTYFQNEAQLEKSRLLSDRFSAERPKGSFSTLEIQRTEQGDSAMYLCASSLRRLANTGELFFGEGSRLTVL.

This clone was seen only a few times. This chain links TRBV6-6 with TRBJ2-3, with 10 bases aligning to TRBD2. The germline V gene has CDR1 MNHNY and CDR2 SVGAGI (reference sequence). The CDR3 extends over 15 amino acids. Trimming at V came to 2 bases and at J to 6 bases, leaving 5 bases not matched to a gene. This CDR3 is CASSYESGGADTQYF. The CDR3 DNA reads as TGTGCCAGCAGTTACGAAAGCGGGGGGGCGGATACGCAGTATTTT.

The chain carries TRBV23-1 and TRBJ1-6; TRBD1 aligns across 7 bases. TRBV23-1 is reported as an ORF; its role is uncertain. The CDR3 has 13 residues. V trimming: 9 bases; J trimming: 10 bases; junction bases outside the gene matches: 9. The CDR3 nucleotides read TGCGCCAGGATAACAGGGGCAGGATCACCCCTCCACTTT. Translating gives CARITGAGSPLHF.

This chain's CDR3 is CASSPVRGGLAKNIQYF. The DNA for the CDR3 is TGTGCCAGCAGCCCTGTTAGGGGGGGGTTAGCCAAAAACATTCAGTACTTC. The chain has TRBV7-9 and TRBJ2-4; weak D call: TRBD2 (7 bases). The CDR3 loop spans 17 amino acids. Germline V gene lookup returns CDR1 SEHNR and CDR2 FQNEAQ (reference sequence). V was shortened by 5 bases and J by 0 bases, with 17 bases between the two germline ends.

The chain couples TRBV2 to TRBJ1-1, with 9 bases aligning to TRBD1. V lost 4 bases and J lost 11; bases outside the gene matches: 11. From germline, CDR1 is SNHLY and CDR2 FYNNEI. The CDR3 extends over 14 amino acids. CDR3 protein: CASSVLGQGNIAFF. The DNA for the CDR3 is TGTGCCAGCAGTGTCCTGGGACAGGGTAATATTGCTTTCTTT.

This chain connects TRBV5-1 to TRBJ2-2; 8 bases are shared with TRBD1. J lost 3 bases, V lost 4 bases, and 8 bases had no gene match. Germline V lookup: CDR1 SGHRS, CDR2 YFSETQ. The CDR3 is made up of 16 amino acids. The CDR3 spells CASSTGDRIDTGELFF. The CDR3 DNA follows: TGCGCCAGCAGCACCGGGGACAGGATCGACACCGGGGAGCTGTTTTTT.

This clone was seen once. In DNA form, the CDR3 reads TGTGCCAGCAGTGATGGGGGGACCCATGGCTACACCTTC. Protein sequence: CASSDGGTHGYTF. The chain recombines TRBV6-6 with TRBJ1-2; tentatively, D is TRBD1 (5 bases). Germline V gene data show CDR1 as MNHNY and CDR2 as SVGAGI (reference sequence). The V and J ends lost 5 bases and 6 bases respectively, with 13 bases between them. There are 13 residues in the CDR3.

This clone came up once. The chain is built from TRBV6-6 and TRBJ1-5; 7 positions match TRBD1. CDR3 length: 14 residues. The trim removed 6 bases at V and 2 bases at J, leaving 4 bases unmatched. Germline CDR1 MNHNY, CDR2 SVGAGI (reference sequence). This CDR3 reads CASRGTEGNQPQHF. CDR3 bases: TGTGCCAGCAGAGGGACAGAGGGCAATCAGCCCCAGCATTTT.

The chain couples TRBV25-1 to TRBJ2-5; 10 bases line up with TRBD2. Germline lookup yields CDR1 MGHDK and CDR2 SYGVNS. The CDR3 is made up of 16 amino acids. Germline trimming cut 3 bases from V and 5 bases from J; bases unmatched to any gene: 9. CDR3 sequence reads: CASSDTSGALGETQYF. DNA of the CDR3: TGTGCCAGCAGTGATACTAGCGGGGCCTTGGGGGAGACCCAGTACTTC.

V is TRBV29-1 and J is TRBJ1-1, with D maybe TRBD1 (5 bases). V was trimmed by 5 bases and J by 5 bases, leaving 21 bases between them. The length of the CDR3 is 15 residues. The germline gives CDR1 SQVTM, CDR2 ANQGSEA. The CDR3 sequence: CSVYDLAGRKTEAFF. The CDR3 region has the DNA TGCAGCGTTTATGACTTAGCAGGGAGGAAGACTGAAGCTTTCTTT.